This T cell receptor (beta chain) was sequenced in a study of blood T cell repertoires in COVID-19. Germline-derived CDR1 and CDR2 are SGHTA and FQGNSA. This CDR3 has 14 amino acids. Trimming stripped 2 bases from V and 4 bases from J, with 11 bases between. TCRdb's copy holds only in-frame clones and misses some; the assay was immunoSEQ multiplex PCR. Of around 380,000 clones listed, 70% to 90% are singletons. This clonotype was sampled from a man aged 30 to 39 who had recovered from COVID-19. The sample was PBMCs or T cells enriched from blood (not recorded which). The gene calls are TRBV7-2 and TRBJ2-5; no clear D gene. CDR3 sequence (DNA): TGTGCCAGCAGCTTAACCGGGTCTCGAGAGACCCAGTACTTC. As protein: CASSLTGSRETQYF.